A single sample gave rise to the 22 T cell receptor beta chains below, sequenced in a study of T cell repertoires in cytomegalovirus infection. TCRdb passed the reads through MiXCR, listing each CDR3 protein once. The repertoire holds 170,000 or so distinct CDR3 sequences, with around 14% as singletons. Sequencing used PBMCs. The receptors originated from a human donor in good health (CMV status not recorded). Some clones in this sample may be carry-over from other donors' samples.

The rearrangement joins TRBV18 to TRBJ2-7; D tentatively reads TRBD1 or TRBD2 (5 bases each). The germline gives CDR1 KGHSH, CDR2 LQKENI. Trimming took off 6 bases at V and 6 bases at J, with 24 bases between the two ends. The CDR3 covers 16 residues. CDR3 DNA sequence: TGTGCCAGCTCTCAACACCGGGACCCCGGGAAGGGCGAGCAGTACTTC. Translating gives CASSQHRDPGKGEQYF.

This chain links TRBV28 with TRBJ1-5, with D possibly being TRBD1 (5 bases). V lost 5 bases and J 11 bases, leaving 19 bases between the germline ends. This CDR3 comprises 14 residues. Looked up from germline, CDR1 is MDHEN and CDR2 is SYDVKM. The CDR3 DNA reads TGTGCCAGCAGTATCCAAGGGGCGCCGACGTCCCAGCATTTT. It yields the protein CASSIQGAPTSQHF.

J is TRBJ1-3 and V is TRBV6-6, with D unresolved. CDR1 and CDR2 (germline): MNHNY, SVGAGI (reference sequence). Trimming took off 0 bases at V and 8 bases at J, with 11 bases between the two ends. CDR3 size: 14 residues. The CDR3 DNA reads TGTGCCAGCAGTTACTCGAATCTCGGGGACACCATATATTTT. Translation gives CASSYSNLGDTIYF.

Of note for this clonotype: This may come from a read error, since a much larger clone is one base off. The rearrangement joins TRBV7-2 to TRBJ2-7; 7 bases are shared with TRBD1. Germline CDR1 is SGHTA and CDR2 is FQGNSA. This CDR3 spans 14 amino acids. The CDR3 DNA is TGTGCCAGCAGCTTCCAGACAGGGTTAGGCGAGCAGTGCTTC. It yields the protein CASSFQTGLGEQCF.

V and J are TRBV6-1 and TRBJ1-1; D possibly corresponds to TRBD1 (5 bases). The germline CDR1 and CDR2 sequences are MNHNS and SASEGT. Between the trimmed V and J ends, which lost 0 bases and 0 bases, there was a span of 14 bases. This CDR3 has 17 amino acids. The CDR3 DNA follows: TGTGCCAGCAGTGAAGCGACAGTCCGAGTTATGAACACTGAAGCTTTCTTT. Its protein product is CASSEATVRVMNTEAFF.

This clonotype was recorded many times. The chain recombines TRBV7-9 with TRBJ2-1, with 7 bases fitting TRBD2. Germline CDR1 reads SEHNR; CDR2 reads FQNEAQ (reference sequence). There are 15 residues in the CDR3. J gave up 9 bases and V 5 bases, and 13 bases lay outside the gene matches. CDR3 sequence (DNA): TGTGCCAGCAGCCAAGGGGAGGGCCTCTGGGGTGAGCAGTTCTTC. Translating it yields CASSQGEGLWGEQFF.

At least ten counts were recorded for this clonotype. This chain uses TRBV28 with TRBJ2-7, with 7 bases lining up with TRBD1. Germline V gene sequence: CDR1 MDHEN, CDR2 SYDVKM. J was trimmed by 5 bases and V by 8 bases; bases with no gene match: 9. The CDR3 extends over 13 amino acids. The CDR3 loop reads CASLLTGRNEQYF. The CDR3, as DNA: TGTGCCAGCCTATTGACAGGGCGCAACGAGCAGTACTTC.

At least ten counts were recorded for this clonotype. The chain couples TRBV15 to TRBJ1-1, with a tentative D call TRBD1 (6 bases). Between the trimmed V and J ends, which lost 1 base and 3 bases, there was a span of 15 bases. The CDR3 runs to 16 residues. Germline V gene data show CDR1 as LNHNV and CDR2 as YYDKDF (reference sequence). CDR3 protein: CATSRALDRLDTEAFF. In DNA form, the CDR3 reads TGTGCCACCAGCAGAGCGTTGGACAGATTAGACACTGAAGCTTTCTTT.

This clonotype was observed many times. The chain has TRBV28 and TRBJ2-1; perhaps TRBD1 as D (6 bases). CDR1 is MDHEN and CDR2 is SYDVKM in the germline V gene. This CDR3 is 12 amino acids long. Trimming removed 10 bases at V and 6 bases at J, with 13 bases between. For the CDR3, the DNA is TGTGCCACCAACGACAGGATCAATGAGCAGTTCTTC. Translation: CATNDRINEQFF.

This clonotype appeared a few times. The chain carries TRBV20-1 and TRBJ2-5, with D perhaps matching TRBD2 (6 bases). CDR1 is DFQATT, CDR2 SNEGSKA, per germline (reference sequence). The CDR3 extends over 14 amino acids. Trimming left V 6 bases short and J 5 bases short, with 19 bases between. CDR3 DNA: TGCAGTGCCAGCAGGGCGGGACTCAAGGAGACCCAGTACTTC. Translated: CSASRAGLKETQYF.

This clonotype has just a few counts. The rearrangement uses TRBV12-5 and TRBJ2-1; a possible D gene is TRBD2 (6 bases). Germline CDR1 and CDR2: LGHNT and FRNRAP. V lost 0 bases and J 7 bases, leaving 16 bases between the germline ends. This CDR3 spans 16 amino acids. The CDR3 region is CASGLVTRGFGNEQFF. The CDR3 nucleotides are TGTGCTAGTGGTTTGGTAACGCGGGGTTTTGGGAATGAGCAGTTCTTC.

V usage is TRBV7-9 and J usage is TRBJ1-1, with D hard to call. The V gene lost 2 bases and the J gene lost 8 bases, with 6 bases spanning the gap. The CDR3 is made up of 11 amino acids. CDR1 and CDR2 from the germline V gene are SEHNR and FQNEAQ (reference sequence). CDR3 in amino acids: CASSLMIEAFF. The DNA for the CDR3 is TGTGCCAGCAGCTTAATGATAGAAGCTTTCTTT. The full variable domain, with the rest looked up from reference TRBV7-9 and TRBJ1-1, is DTGVSQNPRHKITKRGQNVTFRCDPISEHNRLYWYRQTLGQGPEFLTYFQNEAQLEKSRLLSDRFSAERPKGSFSTLEIQRTEQGDSAMYLCASSLMIEAFFGQGTRLTVV.

This clonotype has just a few counts. The limits of the CDR3 on the DNA are not certain, so only TCRdb's listed CDR3 is given. This chain joins TRBV6-5 and TRBJ2-6; the D call in the table, TRBD2, was not verified against the DNA. Inclusive of both ends, the CDR3 amounts to 20 amino acids. Germline CDR1 MNHEY, CDR2 SVGAGI. CDR3 residues: CASSSSLTGRASPGANVLTF.

The chain links TRBV7-2 to TRBJ1-2; unclear D gene. CDR3 length equals 15 residues. Trimming removed 1 base from V and 8 bases from J, with 17 bases in between. CDR1 and CDR2 from the germline V gene are SGHTA and FQGNSA. The DNA of the CDR3 is TGTGCCAGCAGCTTAGACTTCACCCCTATATGGGGCTACACCTTC. Translated: CASSLDFTPIWGYTF.

This clonotype was counted at least ten times. The chain employs TRBV20-1 and TRBJ2-6; the D is unclear. The CDR3 runs 14 residues. Germline V gives CDR1 DFQATT, CDR2 SNEGSKA (reference sequence). The V gene lost 6 bases and the J gene lost 1 base, with 10 bases spanning the gap. The CDR3 here is CSAPVRSGANVLTF. CDR3 sequence (DNA): TGCAGTGCCCCCGTTAGATCTGGGGCCAACGTCCTGACTTTC.

This clonotype was seen many times. J is TRBJ1-1 and V is TRBV7-2; D ambiguous. CDR1 and CDR2 (germline): SGHTA, FQGNSA. Trimming left V 4 bases short and J 0 bases short, with 12 bases between. The CDR3 is 15 residues long. The CDR3 loop reads CASSSITAMNTEAFF. CDR3 nucleotide sequence: TGTGCCAGCAGCTCCATAACCGCCATGAACACTGAAGCTTTCTTT.

The chain links TRBV6-1 to TRBJ1-2, with 9 bases lining up with TRBD1. Looked up from germline, CDR1 is MNHNS and CDR2 is SASEGT. V lost 4 bases, J lost 6 bases, and 15 bases stayed unmatched. This CDR3 region has 17 residues. The CDR3 sequence: CASSVPSRDREVDGYTF. DNA of the CDR3: TGTGCCAGCAGTGTTCCTAGCCGGGACAGGGAGGTTGATGGCTACACCTTC.

The chain joins TRBV29-1 to TRBJ1-1, with unresolved D. The CDR3 has 10 amino acids. V was cut by 6 bases and J by 9 bases, with 11 bases left in between. Germline loops: CDR1 SQVTM, CDR2 ANQGSEA. In DNA form, the CDR3 reads TGCAGCGTCTCACCTTCAAAAGCTTTCTTT. The encoded protein is CSVSPSKAFF.

This clonotype was detected ten times or more. The chain carries TRBV11-2 and TRBJ1-1; TRBD1 matches at 8 bases. CDR3 length equals 13 residues. The V gene's germline CDR1 is SGHAT and CDR2 FQNNGV. V lost 5 bases, J lost 11 bases, and 10 bases stayed unmatched. CDR3 bases: TGTGCCAGCAGCAAAAGGACAGGGCCGGCGGCTTTCTTT. This sequence encodes CASSKRTGPAAFF.

This chain joins TRBV18 and TRBJ2-3; D uncertain. Germline assignment: CDR1 KGHSH and CDR2 LQKENI. This CDR3 contains 16 residues. V shed 6 bases and J shed 0 bases, with 16 bases lying between them. This CDR3 is CASSLDPPTSTDTQYF. CDR3 DNA: TGTGCCAGCTCCCTCGACCCCCCCACTAGCACAGATACGCAGTATTTT.

This clonotype was seen a handful of times. V usage is TRBV6-2 or TRBV6-3 and J usage is TRBJ2-3; D tentatively reads TRBD1 or TRBD2 (5 bases each). Germline V gene sequence: CDR1 MNHEY, CDR2 SVGEGT. Trimming took 7 bases from V and 7 from J, leaving 12 bases between them. This CDR3 region has 12 residues. The CDR3 loop is CASTDEGNTQYF. CDR3 nucleotide sequence: TGTGCCAGCACCGACGAGGGGAATACGCAGTATTTT.

This clonotype showed up just a few times. The chain employs TRBV25-1 and TRBJ2-5; 11 nucleotides agree with TRBD2. CDR1 is MGHDK, CDR2 SYGVNS, per germline. V gave up 2 bases and J gave up 4 bases; unmatched junction bases: 9. This CDR3 contains 17 residues. The CDR3 region has the DNA TGTGCCAGCAGTGAAGCTAGCGGGAGGCGAGGTGGAGAGACCCAGTACTTC. This encodes CASSEASGRRGGETQYF.